Below, 6 T cell receptor beta chains from the same sample are listed, as sequenced in a study of blood T cells in healthy people across ages. Using a J-beta primer mix together with a sample-barcoded 5' primer, a second PCR was run for about 6 to 12 cycles. MiXCR was run by TCRdb on the 5' RACE reads, yielding one entry per CDR3 protein. The data contain about 730,000 distinct CDR3 sequences, around 40% of them singletons. The sequenced sample was blood. These receptors were obtained from an older woman in good health.

The gene calls are TRBV6-1 and TRBJ2-1; 8 bases map to TRBD2. V lost 6 bases and J lost 1; bases outside the gene matches: 5. This CDR3 contains 15 residues. Germline CDR1 MNHNS, CDR2 SASEGT. The CDR3 here is CASSPGLDSYNEQFF. The CDR3 bases are TGTGCCAGCAGCCCGGGACTAGATTCCTACAATGAGCAGTTCTTC.

This chain joins TRBV6-5 and TRBJ2-7; D tentatively reads TRBD1 or TRBD2 (5 bases each). The CDR3 runs to 16 residues. The germline V and J ends were trimmed by 7 bases and 1 base, with 20 bases remaining between them. Germline V gives CDR1 MNHEY, CDR2 SVGAGI. The DNA for the CDR3 is TGTGCCAGCACCGACCAGGGCAGCGGTCGATCCTACGAGCAGTACTTC. Translation gives CASTDQGSGRSYEQYF.

This clonotype was seen just once. This chain connects TRBV29-1 to TRBJ1-1; D perhaps matches TRBD1 (6 bases). Germline V gives CDR1 SQVTM, CDR2 ANQGSEA. The CDR3 covers 12 residues. The V end lost 7 bases, the J end lost 4 bases, and 13 bases lay between the germline ends. CDR3 DNA sequence: TGCAGCGGTCGACAGGCAGCCACTGAAGCTTTCTTT. This gives the protein CSGRQAATEAFF. Based on the CDR3 plus reference TRBV29-1 and TRBJ1-1, the full variable domain is SAVISQKPSRDICQRGTSLTIQCQVDSQVTMMFWYRQQPGQSLTLIATANQGSEATYESGFVIDKFPISRPNLTFSTLTVSNMSPEDSSIYLCSGRQAATEAFFGQGTRLTVV.

This clonotype came up many times. The V call is TRBV4-3, the J call TRBJ1-2; TRBD1 agrees at 8 bases. This CDR3 has 18 amino acids. Looked up from germline, CDR1 is LGHNA and CDR2 is YSLEER. With V trimmed by 0 bases and J by 7 bases, 16 bases remained unmatched. The CDR3 loop reads CASSQDDRGDYLFRGYTF. CDR3 nucleotides: TGCGCCAGCAGCCAAGACGACAGGGGAGACTATCTATTTCGTGGCTACACCTTC.

Note on this clonotype: A much larger clone lies one base from this, so it may be a read error. The rearrangement joins TRBV9 to TRBJ2-1; no firm D call. CDR3 length equals 11 residues. Germline-derived CDR1 and CDR2 are SGDLS and YYNGEE. With 0 bases removed from V and 8 bases from J, the gap between germline ends came to 3 bases. The CDR3 nucleotides read TGTGCCAGCAGCGTAGGGTATGAGCAGTTCTTC. It is translated as CASSVGYEQFF.

This clonotype was detected a few times. This chain connects TRBV7-2 to TRBJ1-1; 7 positions match TRBD1. The V segment lost 1 base and the J segment 10 bases; nucleotides outside the gene matches: 6. Germline V gene data show CDR1 as SGHTA and CDR2 as FQGNSA. The CDR3 totals 13 residues. The CDR3 protein is CASSLEDRVRAFF. CDR3 DNA: TGTGCCAGCAGCTTAGAAGACAGGGTTAGAGCTTTCTTT.